The text below deals with one T cell receptor beta chain. The antigen this receptor binds is unknown. Base qualities were left out, and no much larger clone turns up one base away. The data are from a study of cytomegalovirus exposure and HLA in healthy donors (dated by TCRdb to about 2017). Regarding the complete study: According to an earlier analysis of several hundred of the donors, 150 million to 200 million T cells yielded roughly 110 million unique TCR beta sequences and around 280 Gb of sequence data. An early release covering roughly 600 HLA-typed donors comprised about 300 gigabases of sequencing data and tens of millions of unique TCR sequences. Of the approximately 400 genotyped donors, 81% were placed in the genetic ancestry cluster associated with self-reported Caucasian donors. The aim of the study was to test whether cataloging public T cell receptors could identify signatures of past pathogen exposure. The T cell repertoires of about 700 subjects were profiled by immunosequencing and related to cytomegalovirus serostatus. In addition to the first cohort of approximately 670 subjects, a separate validation cohort of 120 different subjects was used. To predict cytomegalovirus infection status, the study brought together high-throughput TCR immunosequencing, statistical association of individual TCRs with disease status, and machine learning. In a later analysis, previously published TCR beta repertoires from fewer than 750 donors were re-analyzed and high-resolution HLA genotyping was added so that TCR occurrence patterns could be studied. In the later analysis, no new phenotypic data were used to find candidate immune exposures; instead, reliance was placed on TCR beta sequences and their occurrence across donors. An earlier analysis of fewer than 750 of the donors used high-throughput TCR beta sequencing to judge whether each TCR beta V gene segment behaved as functional or pseudogenic. Donor age, sex, ethnicity and CMV serostatus were collected together with the repertoire data. Genome-wide SNP genotypes for about 65% of the roughly 700 donors were used in a later genetic analysis, which treated that subset as a discovery cohort. All discovery cohort repertoires had been generated on a single sequencing platform. Both class I and class II loci were covered by HLA typing, at four-digit resolution. The number of typed donors differed by locus: about 629-640 for A, B, C, DRB1 and DQB1; 500 to 550 for DQA1; some 610 for DPA1; and about 450 for DPB1. About 5 DR-DQ haplotypes were handled as single units for association and clustering, since linkage in the cohort was strong. Across about 380 genotyped donors of the cohort, an average of roughly 230,000 unique TCR beta nucleotide sequences per donor were sequenced, and 15% to 20% of those sequences were non-productive.

Findings and caveats that apply to the study as a whole: In a later analysis, the rate of TCR association differed among HLA loci, with DRB1 alleles having the most associated TCRs and HLA-C alleles having the fewest. While some public TCRs were present in many individuals, most TCR sequences turned up only very rarely across donors. In a later analysis, several top co-occurrence clusters were reported to appear linked to parvovirus B19, influenza, CMV and Epstein-Barr virus. In a later analysis, most CMV-associated TCR beta chains were found to appear HLA-restricted, with HLA associations seemingly driven largely by CMV exposure. The earlier analysis of approximately 590 of the donors excluded around 17 rarely observed V segments, including chromosome 9 orphons, because counts were too low. Only TCR beta chains were sequenced in this cohort, and the absence of alpha or paired-chain data limited detectable features. Assigning TCR associations to individual alleles was difficult when HLA alleles, especially DR and DQ, strongly co-occurred. In vitro tests confirmed that a few of the cytomegalovirus-associated TCR beta chains recognize cytomegalovirus antigens. Immune exposure information for the cohort was limited to CMV serostatus. In a later analysis, HLA-associated TCR beta chains were found to be more clonally expanded and to have lower generation probabilities than equally common non-associated chains. In an earlier analysis of roughly 500 of the donors, most TCR beta V segments appeared in productive rearrangements about 87% or about 30% of the time, broadly matching IMGT annotations. Linkage disequilibrium might explain the correlated functional status among segregating V segments, but an unknown experimental factor could not be excluded. The 87-base-pair reads could not distinguish some IMGT-functional V segments, including TRBV6-2 and TRBV6-3, so those segments were excluded. Because HLA typing was unavailable for some donors at each locus, only the typed subset was used in association tests. A further reported finding was that TCR beta sequences accurately predicted the HLA-A and HLA-B alleles for most subjects in the first cohort. In the study, around 160 TCR beta chains were listed as associated with cytomegalovirus. V-gene and J-gene trimming of TCR beta chains was associated with a missense DCLRE1C variant in a later genetic analysis, and the association was replicated in an independent cohort. A cluster of highly shared sequence variants was judged likely to be a technical artifact of the sequencing pipeline. The authors suggested that the approach could potentially be extended to other disease states and immunological phenotypes. The classifier was reported to diagnose cytomegalovirus status with high specificity and sensitivity in both the original cohort and the validation cohort. Specific HLA alleles were associated with 15,000 to 20,000 TCR beta sequences at a false discovery rate of 0.05 in a later analysis. Presence/absence analyses assumed roughly uniform sequencing depth across donors, an assumption that may not hold. Compared with the roughly 700-donor mean, donors in an Asian-associated ancestry cluster had fewer N-insertions in productive TCRs, according to a later genetic analysis.

The cohort comprised 710 or so healthy bone marrow donors. At the time of sampling, every cohort member was nominally healthy, though immune exposures that went unrecorded were likely present. The donor tested CMV seropositive and was one of the 289 seropositive cohort members. Each donor provided a peripheral blood sample, and peripheral blood mononuclear cells were used for TCR beta sequencing. Genomic DNA was extracted from the blood cell samples with the Qiagen DNeasy Blood Extraction Kit. Trimming leaves V shorter by 5 bases and J shorter by 1 base, with the junction holding 5 bases beyond the gene matches. In the germline V gene, CDR1 corresponds to SGHTA and CDR2 to FQGTGA. Reading from cysteine to phenylalanine, the CDR3 counts 17 amino acids. Solely the CDR3 DNA is kept, with 51 bases framed from the first base. Libraries were prepared through the immunoSEQ multiplex PCR assay. For the multiplex PCR, a mixture combining 60 forward primers for TCR Vbeta segments and 13 reverse primers for TCR Jbeta segments was used. The CDR3 region of rearranged TCR beta genes was amplified from genomic DNA by a multiplex PCR assay. The Illumina HiSeq System was used to sequence the amplified TCR beta libraries as 87-base-pair reads. The original pipeline was this. Across the roughly 670 repertoires, a later analysis counted approximately 83 million unique TCR beta chains, roughly 11 million of which were shared by at least two donors. Raw reads were error-corrected and collapsed into unique sequences with a nearest-neighbor algorithm that merged closely related sequences to remove PCR and sequencing errors. Alignment of CDR3 sequences to IMGT reference sequences was used to assign V, D and J gene segments. For a sequence to be retained, a match of at least six nucleotides to both a V gene segment and a J gene segment was required. Rearrangements were classified as productive when the CDR3 lacked stop codons and remained in frame with V and J, and all other rearrangements were classified as non-productive. Following IMGT convention, CDR3 was defined as the stretch from the second conserved V-encoded cysteine to the conserved J-encoded phenylalanine. In an earlier analysis of 500 to 650 of the donors, sequences lacking an unambiguous match to a single V gene segment were excluded. In an earlier analysis of some 590 of the donors, V segments were called functional above 56.7% productive rearrangements and were called segregating when the between-donor standard deviation exceeded 5%. A statistical classification framework was developed to diagnose cytomegalovirus status using the catalog of TCR beta chain sequences. In a later analysis, TCR nucleotide sequences were compared against IMGT/GENE-DB human TR gene sequences so that V and J genes could be assigned. The TCRdist pipeline was used in a later analysis to assign CDR3 sequences and most-parsimonious VDJ recombination scenarios. In a later analysis, each TCR beta chain was defined by its CDR3 amino acid sequence together with its V-gene family, and reads without a unique V-gene family were excluded. In a later analysis, 500 to 700 highly shared, low-generation-probability nucleotide sequences were removed to address suspected cross-contamination and a sequencing artifact. A later analysis calculated a clonal expansion index for each public chain from normalized within-repertoire ranks of inferred template counts. A later analysis computed generation probabilities with a VDJ recombination model fitted to out-of-frame rearrangements, and checked the results against IGoR. In a later analysis, hypergeometric tests were used to score TCR-TCR, TCR-HLA and TCR-CMV co-occurrence, with a repertoire-size bias correction applied to TCR pairs. False discovery rates were estimated in a later analysis by permuting HLA or CMV assignments 20 times. In a later analysis, co-occurring TCRs were grouped with DBSCAN, and TCRdist sequence similarity was added when clustering was performed within HLA-allele-positive subsets. Co-occurrence clustering excluded repertoires with fewer than 30,000 or more than 120,000 public chains, plus five with anomalous nucleotide sharing. This immuneACCESS table, as held by TCRdb, lists in-frame sequences with V and J called but not all clones. Of the missing ones, under half trace to an unresolved V gene in checked studies; the others have no known cause. V and J calls plus clone size are reproduced from that table; the DNA served to infer D and trimming. Present in this sample are about 260,000 clones, roughly 86% of which were seen just once. The ten largest clones capture more than 1.5% of the sample.

This receptor was obtained from a woman aged 40 to 50 in good health and CMV-seropositive. Sequenced input: PBMCs. The V and J genes are TRBV7-3 and TRBJ2-1; TRBD2 lines up with 13 middle nucleotides. The DNA sequence is given as TGTGCCAGCAGCCCCGGACTAGCGGGAGAATCCTACAATGAGCAGTTCTTC. This sequence encodes CASSPGLAGESYNEQFF. Beyond the CDR3, the reference TRBV7-3 and TRBJ2-1 genes provide the residues; the full variable domain reads: GAGVSQTPSNKVTEKGKYVELRCDPISGHTALYWYRQSLGQGPEFLIYFQGTGAADDSGLPNDRFFAVRPEGSVSTLKIQRTERGDSAVYLCASSPGLAGESYNEQFFGPGTRLTVL.